These T cell receptor beta chains were read from a single sample in a study of tumor-infiltrating lymphocytes in primary liver carcinoma. TCRdb re-called the multiplex PCR reads with MiXCR, one entry per CDR3 protein. The sample includes about 23,000 distinct CDR3 sequences, roughly four fifths of them seen just once. Source material: liver tumor tissue from sampling region 5. These receptors came from a woman aged 30 to 39 with primary liver carcinoma and hepatitis B virus infection. CDR3s include the opening cysteine and the closing phenylalanine or tryptophan. The D gene is left open where the match is weak. Clone size is given for some rows only: seen once, a few or many times, or a class if the clone is expanded.

v_call,clone_size,d_call,j_call,cdr3_aa,cdr3_nt
TRBV6-6,.,.,TRBJ1-2,CASSYSGGEPHGYTF,TGTGCCAGCAGTTACTCGGGTGGGGAACCCCATGGCTACACCTTC
TRBV29-1,.,TRBD2,TRBJ2-7,CSVTSGSRYEQYF,TGCAGCGTCACCAGCGGGAGCCGCTACGAGCAGTACTTC
TRBV4-3,.,TRBD2,TRBJ2-2,CTSSVLVGGLRSNTGELFF,TGCACCAGCAGCGTACTAGTGGGAGGGCTCCGTTCGAACACCGGGGAGCTGTTTTTT
TRBV28,.,TRBD2,TRBJ2-7,CANSAFGGAEYEQYF,TGTGCCAACAGTGCCTTCGGGGGGGCCGAGTACGAGCAGTACTTC
TRBV11-2,.,.,TRBJ2-1,CASSGYSDNVQFF,TGTGCCAGCAGCGGTTACAGCGACAACGTTCAGTTCTTC
TRBV6-5,.,.,TRBJ2-2,CASSPRTRFTGDLFF,TGTGCCAGCAGTCCGCGGACACGGTTCACCGGAGATCTGTTTTTT
TRBV29-1,.,TRBD2,TRBJ2-1,CSALRDYEQFF,TGCAGCGCCCTAAGGGACTACGAGCAGTTCTTC
TRBV29-1,medium-sized,.,TRBJ1-5,CSVESGANQPQHF,TGCAGCGTTGAATCAGGGGCCAATCAGCCCCAGCATTTT
TRBV5-6,.,.,TRBJ2-2,CASSLAPRLTRDLFF,TGTGCCAGCAGCCTGGCACCCAGACTCACCAGGGACCTGTTTTTT
TRBV24-1,.,.,TRBJ2-1,CVTGTFLHEQFF,TGTGTCACCGGGACTTTTCTGCATGAGCAGTTCTTC
TRBV11-2,.,.,TRBJ2-7,CASSSYPGPYGYEQYF,TGTGCTAGCAGCTCGTATCCAGGTCCCTACGGCTACGAGCAGTACTTC
TRBV5-6,.,.,TRBJ2-3,CASSLARASTDKRYF,TGTGCCAGCAGTTTGGCCAGGGCAAGCACAGATAAGCGGTATTTT
TRBV29-1,.,.,TRBJ2-3,CSVEQIQGRQGSAETSAGTDMQYF,TGCAGCGTAGAGCAGATACAAGGCCGACAGGGCTCGGCGGAAACTAGCGCAGGCACAGATATGCAGTATTTT
TRBV7-9,.,.,TRBJ1-2,CASSVGYDYTF,TGTGCCAGCAGCGTAGGTTATGATTACACCTTC
TRBV11-2,.,.,TRBJ2-1,CASIFNLTGSVEQFF,TGTGCCAGCATCTTCAACCTAACGGGATCGGTTGAGCAGTTCTTC
TRBV11-2,.,TRBD1,TRBJ1-2,CASSRRGHGDHGHTF,TGTGCCAGCAGCCGCAGGGGGCACGGGGACCATGGCCACACCTTC
TRBV10-3,.,.,TRBJ2-5,CAIRESATRHETQNF,TGTGCCATCAGAGAGTCGGCTACCAGACATGAGACCCAGAACTTC
TRBV11-3,once,.,TRBJ2-1,CASGFGARSYNEQLF,TGTGCTAGCGGCTTCGGGGCCCGCTCCTACAATGAGCAGCTCTTC
TRBV11-2,.,.,TRBJ2-7,CVSSPHGLHYEQYF,TGTGTCAGCAGCCCGCATGGACTACACTACGAGCAGTACTTC
TRBV11-2,.,.,TRBJ2-7,CAISITGGDSWTNEQYF,TGTGCCATCAGTATCACAGGAGGGGACTCTTGGACCAACGAGCAGTACTTC
TRBV11-2,once,.,TRBJ2-2,CGSSLAGFANTGELFF,TGTGGCAGCAGCTTAGCTGGGTTTGCGAACACCGGTGAGCTGTTTTTT